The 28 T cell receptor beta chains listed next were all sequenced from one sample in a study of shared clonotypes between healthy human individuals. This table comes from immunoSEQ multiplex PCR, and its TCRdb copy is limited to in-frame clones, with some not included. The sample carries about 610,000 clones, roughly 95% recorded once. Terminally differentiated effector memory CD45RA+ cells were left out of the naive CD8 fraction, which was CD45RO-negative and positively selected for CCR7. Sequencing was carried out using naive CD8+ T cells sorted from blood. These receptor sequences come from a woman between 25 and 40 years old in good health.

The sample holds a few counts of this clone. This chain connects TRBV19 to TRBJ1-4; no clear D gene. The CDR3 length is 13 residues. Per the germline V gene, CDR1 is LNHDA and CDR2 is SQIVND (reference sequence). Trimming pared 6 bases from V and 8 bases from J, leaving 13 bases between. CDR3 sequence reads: CASRGSGYEKLFF. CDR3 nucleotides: TGTGCCAGTAGGGGGTCAGGCTACGAAAAACTGTTTTTT. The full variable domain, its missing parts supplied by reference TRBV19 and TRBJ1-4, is DGGITQSPKYLFRKEGQNVTLSCEQNLNHDAMYWYRQDPGQGLRLIYYSQIVNDFQKGDIAEGYSVSREKKESFPLTVTSAQKNPTAFYLCASRGSGYEKLFFGSGTQLSVL.

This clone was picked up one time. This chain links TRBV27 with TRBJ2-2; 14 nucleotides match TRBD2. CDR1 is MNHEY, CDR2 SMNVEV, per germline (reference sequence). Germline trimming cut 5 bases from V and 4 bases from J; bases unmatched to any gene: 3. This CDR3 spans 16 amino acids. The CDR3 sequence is CASSGTSGRGTGELFF. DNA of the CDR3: TGTGCCAGCAGTGGGACTAGCGGGAGAGGCACCGGGGAGCTGTTTTTT.

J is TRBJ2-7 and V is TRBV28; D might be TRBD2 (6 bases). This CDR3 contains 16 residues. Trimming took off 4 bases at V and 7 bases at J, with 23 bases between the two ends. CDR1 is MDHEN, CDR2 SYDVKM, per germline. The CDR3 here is CASSSRPRDGGREQYF. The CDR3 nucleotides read TGTGCCAGCAGTTCGAGACCCCGGGACGGAGGGCGAGAGCAGTACTTC. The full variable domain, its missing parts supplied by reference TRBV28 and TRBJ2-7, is DVKVTQSSRYLVKRTGEKVFLECVQDMDHENMFWYRQDPGLGLRLIYFSYDVKMKEKGDIPEGYSVSREKKERFSLILESASTNQTSMYLCASSSRPRDGGREQYFGPGTRLTVT.

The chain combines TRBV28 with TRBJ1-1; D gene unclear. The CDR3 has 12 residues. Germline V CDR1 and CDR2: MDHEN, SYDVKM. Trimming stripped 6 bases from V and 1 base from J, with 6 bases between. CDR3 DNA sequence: TGTGCCAGCAGCTACGGGAACACTGAAGCTTTCTTT. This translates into CASSYGNTEAFF. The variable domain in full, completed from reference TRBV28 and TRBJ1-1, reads DVKVTQSSRYLVKRTGEKVFLECVQDMDHENMFWYRQDPGLGLRLIYFSYDVKMKEKGDIPEGYSVSREKKERFSLILESASTNQTSMYLCASSYGNTEAFFGQGTRLTVV.

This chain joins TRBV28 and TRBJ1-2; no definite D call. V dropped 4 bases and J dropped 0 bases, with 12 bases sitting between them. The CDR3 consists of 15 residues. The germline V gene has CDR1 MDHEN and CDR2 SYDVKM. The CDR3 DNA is TGTGCCAGCAGTTCCGAGTGGGAGGCTAACTATGGCTACACCTTC. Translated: CASSSEWEANYGYTF.

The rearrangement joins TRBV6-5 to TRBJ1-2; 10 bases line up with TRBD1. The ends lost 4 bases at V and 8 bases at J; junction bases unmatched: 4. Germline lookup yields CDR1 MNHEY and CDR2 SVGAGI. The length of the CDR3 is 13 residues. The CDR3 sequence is CASSLDRGQGYTF. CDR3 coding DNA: TGTGCCAGCAGTTTAGACAGGGGGCAAGGCTACACCTTC.

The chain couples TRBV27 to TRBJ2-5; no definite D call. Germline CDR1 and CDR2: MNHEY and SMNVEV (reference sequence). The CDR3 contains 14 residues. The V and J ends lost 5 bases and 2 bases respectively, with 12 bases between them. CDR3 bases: TGTGCCAGCAGTCTCCTTCGCAGTCAAGAGACCCAGTACTTC. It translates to CASSLLRSQETQYF.

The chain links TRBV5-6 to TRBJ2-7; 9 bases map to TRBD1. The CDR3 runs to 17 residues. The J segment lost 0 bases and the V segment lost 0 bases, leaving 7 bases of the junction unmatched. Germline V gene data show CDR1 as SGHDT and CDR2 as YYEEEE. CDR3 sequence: CASSLDRTGDSSYEQYF. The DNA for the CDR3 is TGTGCCAGCAGCTTGGATAGGACAGGGGATAGCTCCTACGAGCAGTACTTC.

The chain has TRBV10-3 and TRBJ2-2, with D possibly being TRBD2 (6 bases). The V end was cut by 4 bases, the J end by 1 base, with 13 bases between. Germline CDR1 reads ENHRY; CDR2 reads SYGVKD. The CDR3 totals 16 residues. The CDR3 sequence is CAISGLAVKNTGELFF. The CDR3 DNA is TGTGCCATCAGTGGGTTAGCGGTTAAGAACACCGGGGAGCTGTTTTTT.

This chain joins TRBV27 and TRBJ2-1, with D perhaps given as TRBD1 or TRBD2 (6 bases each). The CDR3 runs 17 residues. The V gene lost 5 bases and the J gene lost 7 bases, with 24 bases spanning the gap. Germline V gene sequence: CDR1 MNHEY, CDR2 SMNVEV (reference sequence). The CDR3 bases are TGTGCCAGCAGTCTGGGGGCGGGGCCAAAGTGGGGGAATGAGCAGTTCTTC. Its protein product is CASSLGAGPKWGNEQFF.

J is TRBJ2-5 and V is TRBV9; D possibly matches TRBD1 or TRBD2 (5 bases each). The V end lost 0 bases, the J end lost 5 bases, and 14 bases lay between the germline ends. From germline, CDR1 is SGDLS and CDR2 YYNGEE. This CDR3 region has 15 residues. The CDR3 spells CASSVDGTEAETQYF. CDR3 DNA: TGTGCCAGCAGCGTAGATGGGACCGAGGCCGAGACCCAGTACTTC.

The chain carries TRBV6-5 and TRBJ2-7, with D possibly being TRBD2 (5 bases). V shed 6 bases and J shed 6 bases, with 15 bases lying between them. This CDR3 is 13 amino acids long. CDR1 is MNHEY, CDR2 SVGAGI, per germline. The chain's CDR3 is CASSPYRGGEQYF. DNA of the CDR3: TGTGCCAGCAGCCCTTATCGGGGTGGCGAGCAGTACTTC.

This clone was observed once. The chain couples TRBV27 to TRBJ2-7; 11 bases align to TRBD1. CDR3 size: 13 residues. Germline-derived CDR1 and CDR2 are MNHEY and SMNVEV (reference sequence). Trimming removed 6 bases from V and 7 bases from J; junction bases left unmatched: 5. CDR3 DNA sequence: TGTGCCAGCAGGATGGACAGGGGGCCTGAGCAGTACTTC. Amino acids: CASRMDRGPEQYF.

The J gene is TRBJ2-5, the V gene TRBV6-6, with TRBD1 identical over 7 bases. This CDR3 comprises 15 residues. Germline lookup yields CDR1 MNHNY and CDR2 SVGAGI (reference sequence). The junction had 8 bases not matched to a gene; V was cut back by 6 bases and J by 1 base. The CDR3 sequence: CASSQDRAPQETQYF. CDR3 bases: TGTGCCAGCAGCCAAGACAGGGCTCCCCAAGAGACCCAGTACTTC.

The CDR3 is CASRPQGLGDSNQPQHF. The CDR3 bases are TGTGCCAGCAGGCCACAGGGGTTAGGAGATAGCAATCAGCCCCAGCATTTT. The rearrangement joins TRBV2 to TRBJ1-5; the match to TRBD1 covers 7 bases. From germline, CDR1 is SNHLY and CDR2 FYNNEI. V shed 6 bases and J 0 bases; nucleotides not matched to a gene: 11. CDR3 size: 17 residues.

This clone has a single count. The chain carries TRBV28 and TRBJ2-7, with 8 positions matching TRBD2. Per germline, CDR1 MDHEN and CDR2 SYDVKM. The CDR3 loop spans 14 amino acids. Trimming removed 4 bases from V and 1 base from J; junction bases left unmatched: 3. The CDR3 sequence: CASSSGTRSYEQYF. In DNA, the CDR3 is TGTGCCAGCAGTTCCGGGACTAGGTCCTACGAGCAGTACTTC.

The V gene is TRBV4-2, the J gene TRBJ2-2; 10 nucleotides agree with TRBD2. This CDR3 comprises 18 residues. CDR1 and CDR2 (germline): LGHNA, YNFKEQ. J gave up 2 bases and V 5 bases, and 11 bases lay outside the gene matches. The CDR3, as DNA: TGTGCCAGCAGCAAGGCCCTAGCGGGAGCCGTAAACACCGGGGAGCTGTTTTTT. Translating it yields CASSKALAGAVNTGELFF.

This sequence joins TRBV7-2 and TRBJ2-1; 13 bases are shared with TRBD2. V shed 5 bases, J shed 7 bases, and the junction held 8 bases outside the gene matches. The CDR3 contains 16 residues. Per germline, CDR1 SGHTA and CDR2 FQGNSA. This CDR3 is CASSILAGGPKNEQFF. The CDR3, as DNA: TGTGCCAGCAGCATACTAGCGGGAGGGCCTAAAAATGAGCAGTTCTTC.

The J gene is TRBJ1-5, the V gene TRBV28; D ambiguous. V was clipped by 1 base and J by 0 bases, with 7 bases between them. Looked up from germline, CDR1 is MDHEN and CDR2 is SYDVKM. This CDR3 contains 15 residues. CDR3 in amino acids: CASSLFAVSNQPQHF. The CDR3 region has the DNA TGTGCCAGCAGTTTATTCGCGGTTAGCAATCAGCCCCAGCATTTT.

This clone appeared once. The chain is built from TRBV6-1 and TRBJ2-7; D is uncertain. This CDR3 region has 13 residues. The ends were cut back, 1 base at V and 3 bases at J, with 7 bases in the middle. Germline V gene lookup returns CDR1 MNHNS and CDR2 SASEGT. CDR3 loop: CASSEGFGYEQYF. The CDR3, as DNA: TGTGCCAGCAGTGAAGGATTTGGCTACGAGCAGTACTTC.

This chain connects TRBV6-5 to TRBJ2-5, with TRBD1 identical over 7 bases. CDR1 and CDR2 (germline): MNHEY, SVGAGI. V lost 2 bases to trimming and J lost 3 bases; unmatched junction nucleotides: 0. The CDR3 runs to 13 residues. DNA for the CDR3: TGTGCCAGCAGTTACACAGGGGAAGAGACCCAGTACTTC. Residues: CASSYTGEETQYF.

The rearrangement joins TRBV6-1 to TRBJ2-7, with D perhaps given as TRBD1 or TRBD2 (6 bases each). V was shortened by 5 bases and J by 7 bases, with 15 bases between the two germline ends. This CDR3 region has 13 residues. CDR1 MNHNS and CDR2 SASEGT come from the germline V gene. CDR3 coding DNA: TGTGCCAGCAGTTTGGGGGGCTCGTATGAGCAGTACTTC. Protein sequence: CASSLGGSYEQYF.

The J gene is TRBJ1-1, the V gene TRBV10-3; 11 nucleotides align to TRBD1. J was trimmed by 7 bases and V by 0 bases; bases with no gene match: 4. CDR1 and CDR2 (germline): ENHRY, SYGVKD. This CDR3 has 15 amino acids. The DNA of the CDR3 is TGTGCCATCAGTGAGTCGGGACAGGGGGTTATTGAAGCTTTCTTT. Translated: CAISESGQGVIEAFF.

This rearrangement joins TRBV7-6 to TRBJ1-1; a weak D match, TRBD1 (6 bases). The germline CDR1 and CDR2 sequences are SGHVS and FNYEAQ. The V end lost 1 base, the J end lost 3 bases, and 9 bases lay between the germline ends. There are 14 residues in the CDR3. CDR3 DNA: TGTGCCAGCAGCTTAGGGGAGGGGGACACTGAAGCTTTCTTT. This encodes CASSLGEGDTEAFF. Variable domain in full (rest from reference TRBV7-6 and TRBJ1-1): GAGVSQSPRYKVTKRGQDVALRCDPISGHVSLYWYRQALGQGPEFLTYFNYEAQQDKSGLPNDRFSAERPEGSISTLTIQRTEQRDSAMYRCASSLGEGDTEAFFGQGTRLTVV.

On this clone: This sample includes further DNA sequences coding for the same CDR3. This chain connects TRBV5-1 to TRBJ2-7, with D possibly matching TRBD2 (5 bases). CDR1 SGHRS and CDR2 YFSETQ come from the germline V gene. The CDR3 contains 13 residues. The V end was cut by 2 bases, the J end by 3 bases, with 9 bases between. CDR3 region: CASSFGGGYEQYF. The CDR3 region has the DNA TGCGCCAGCAGCTTCGGCGGAGGCTACGAGCAGTACTTC.

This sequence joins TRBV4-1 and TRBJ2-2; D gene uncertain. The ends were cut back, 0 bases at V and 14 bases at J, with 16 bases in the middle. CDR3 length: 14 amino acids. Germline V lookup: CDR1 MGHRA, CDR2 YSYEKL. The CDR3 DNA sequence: TGCGCCAGCAGCCAAGATCCGGCGGCTCCGGGTCTGTTTTTT. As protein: CASSQDPAAPGLFF.

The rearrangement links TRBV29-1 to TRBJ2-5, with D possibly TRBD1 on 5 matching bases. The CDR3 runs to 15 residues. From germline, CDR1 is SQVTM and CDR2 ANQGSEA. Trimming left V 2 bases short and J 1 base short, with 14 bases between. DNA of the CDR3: TGCAGCGTTGAACCGGACACCATCCTCCAAGAGACCCAGTACTTC. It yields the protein CSVEPDTILQETQYF.

CDR3 DNA sequence: TGTGCCAGCCGTTCGGGTGGTGCACCCCTCCACTTT. Residues: CASRSGGAPLHF. V usage is TRBV7-9 and J usage is TRBJ1-6, with D hard to call. The germline V and J ends were trimmed by 8 bases and 11 bases, with 13 bases remaining between them. Germline lookup yields CDR1 SEHNR and CDR2 FQNEAQ (reference sequence). The CDR3 contains 12 residues.